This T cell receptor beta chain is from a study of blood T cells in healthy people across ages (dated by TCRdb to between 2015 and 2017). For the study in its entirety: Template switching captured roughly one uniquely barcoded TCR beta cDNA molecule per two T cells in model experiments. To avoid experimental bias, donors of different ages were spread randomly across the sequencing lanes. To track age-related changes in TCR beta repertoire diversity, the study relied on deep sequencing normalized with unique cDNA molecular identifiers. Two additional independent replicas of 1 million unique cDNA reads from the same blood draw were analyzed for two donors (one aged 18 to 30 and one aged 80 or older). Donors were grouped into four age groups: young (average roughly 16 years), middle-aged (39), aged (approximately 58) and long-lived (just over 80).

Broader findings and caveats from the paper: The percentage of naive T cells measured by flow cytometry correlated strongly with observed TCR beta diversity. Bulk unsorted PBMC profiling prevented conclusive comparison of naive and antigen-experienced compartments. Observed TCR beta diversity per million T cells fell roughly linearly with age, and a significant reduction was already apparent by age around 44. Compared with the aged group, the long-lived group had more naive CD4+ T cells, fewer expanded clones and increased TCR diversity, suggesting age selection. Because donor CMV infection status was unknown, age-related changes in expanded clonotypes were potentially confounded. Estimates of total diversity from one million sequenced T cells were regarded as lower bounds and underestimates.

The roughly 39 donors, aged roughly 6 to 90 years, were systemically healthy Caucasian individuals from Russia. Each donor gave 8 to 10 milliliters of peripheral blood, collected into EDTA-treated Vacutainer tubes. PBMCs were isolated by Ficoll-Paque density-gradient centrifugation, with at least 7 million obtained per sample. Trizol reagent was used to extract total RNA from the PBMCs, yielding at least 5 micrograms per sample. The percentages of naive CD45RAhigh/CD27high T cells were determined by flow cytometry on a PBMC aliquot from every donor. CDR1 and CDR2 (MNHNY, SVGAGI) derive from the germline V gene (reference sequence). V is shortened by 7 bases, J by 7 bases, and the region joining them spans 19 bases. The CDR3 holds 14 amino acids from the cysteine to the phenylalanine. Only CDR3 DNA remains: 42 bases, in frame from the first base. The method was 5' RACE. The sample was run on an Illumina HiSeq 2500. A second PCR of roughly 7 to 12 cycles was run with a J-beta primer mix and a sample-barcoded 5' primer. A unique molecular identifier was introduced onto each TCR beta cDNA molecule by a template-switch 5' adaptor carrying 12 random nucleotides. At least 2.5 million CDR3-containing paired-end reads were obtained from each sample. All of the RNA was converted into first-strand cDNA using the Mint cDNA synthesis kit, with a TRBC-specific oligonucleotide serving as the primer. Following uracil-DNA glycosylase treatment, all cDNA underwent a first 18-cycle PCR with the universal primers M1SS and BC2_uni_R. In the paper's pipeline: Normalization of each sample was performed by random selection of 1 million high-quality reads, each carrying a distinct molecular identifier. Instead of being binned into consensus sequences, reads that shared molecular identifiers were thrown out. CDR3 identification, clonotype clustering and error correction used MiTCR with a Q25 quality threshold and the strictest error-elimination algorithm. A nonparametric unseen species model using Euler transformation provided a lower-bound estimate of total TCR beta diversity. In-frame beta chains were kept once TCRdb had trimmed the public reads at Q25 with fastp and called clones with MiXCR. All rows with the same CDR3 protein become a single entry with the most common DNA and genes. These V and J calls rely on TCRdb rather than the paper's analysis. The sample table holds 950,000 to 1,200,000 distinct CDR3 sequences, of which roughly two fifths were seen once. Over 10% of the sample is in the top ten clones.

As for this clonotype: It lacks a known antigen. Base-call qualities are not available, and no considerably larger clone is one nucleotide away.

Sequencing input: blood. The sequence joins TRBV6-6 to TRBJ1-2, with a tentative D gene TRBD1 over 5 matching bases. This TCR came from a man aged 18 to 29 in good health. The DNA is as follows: TGTGCCAGCACCCTCCCGACAGATTTCTCTGGCTACACCTTC. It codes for CASTLPTDFSGYTF.